This TCR beta chain was profiled in a study of blood T cell repertoires in COVID-19. Across the whole study: Both acute and convalescent COVID-19 samples were obtained from the United States, Italy and Spain. PBMCs, B-cell-depleted T cells, or T cells were the source of the cDNA or gDNA that made up the material.

CDR3 size: 14 residues. V shed 7 bases and J 7 bases; nucleotides not matched to a gene: 5. In germline, CDR1 is MNHEY, CDR2 SVGAGI. Authors' methods: Amplified reference gene primers provided the basis for estimating nucleated cell counts. Sequencing was performed with immunoSEQ multiplex PCR; in TCRdb, only in-frame clones are kept and a portion is missing. From that table come the V and J calls and clone size; the DNA was used to work out D and trimming. In the table there are 60,000 to 75,000 clones, 70% to 85% of which are singletons. The sample consisted of peripheral blood. The clonotype comes from a man aged 55 to 70 with active or convalescent COVID-19. The chain links TRBV6-5 to TRBJ2-1; 12 positions agree with TRBD2. CDR3 DNA sequence: TGTGCCAGCAAGGCTAGCGGGGGGGAAAATGAGCAGTTCTTC. Encoded protein: CASKASGGENEQFF.